These 10 T cell receptor beta chains were sequenced from one sample in a study of T cells in Graves' hyperthyroidism and ophthalmopathy. Amplification of TCR beta CDR3 regions used RNA as the template. When the TCR CDR3 underwent first-round RT-PCR, the HTBI primer set was used. TCRdb reanalysed the multiplex PCR reads using MiXCR and keeps one entry per CDR3 protein. Here the sample spans 300,000 to 450,000 distinct CDR3 sequences, 13% being singletons. The sample comprised blood. Receptors were obtained from a woman between 18 and 29 years old with Graves' hyperthyroidism.

This clonotype occurred once. The chain employs TRBV6-5 and TRBJ2-5; D not certain. Germline CDR1 is MNHEY and CDR2 is SVGAGI. V was cut by 0 bases and J by 2 bases, with 4 bases left in between. The CDR3 spans 13 residues. CDR3 DNA sequence: TGTGCCAGCAGTTACTCAAGACAAGAGACCCAGTACTTC. Protein product: CASSYSRQETQYF.

This clonotype was recorded many times. The chain combines TRBV7-8 with TRBJ2-3; no clear D gene. The CDR3 is 17 amino acids. CDR1 is SGHVS and CDR2 is FQNEAQ in the germline V gene. Trimming stripped 1 base from V and 1 base from J, with 15 bases between. The CDR3 DNA follows: TGTGCCAGCAGCTTAGGACGGTACCGAGGACGCACAGATACGCAGTATTTT. Protein product: CASSLGRYRGRTDTQYF.

The chain couples TRBV6-6 to TRBJ1-6; D ambiguous. The germline gives CDR1 MNHNY, CDR2 SVGAGI (reference sequence). The ends were cut back, 2 bases at V and 10 bases at J, with 15 bases in the middle. This CDR3 spans 15 amino acids. CDR3 coding DNA: TGTGCCAGCAGTTACGGTGGACCGCGCGGGTCACCCCTCCACTTT. Translation gives CASSYGGPRGSPLHF.

There are many counts of this clonotype. This chain uses TRBV6-2 or TRBV6-3 with TRBJ2-5; tentatively, D is TRBD1 (6 bases). The germline V gene has CDR1 MNHEY and CDR2 SVGEGT. With 2 bases removed from V and 13 bases from J, the gap between germline ends came to 14 bases. The CDR3 runs to 12 residues. The DNA for the CDR3 is TGTGCCAGCAGTTACACAGGGCCTCCGGGGTACTTC. It translates to CASSYTGPPGYF.

At least ten counts were recorded for this clonotype. The J gene is TRBJ1-1, the V gene TRBV2, with TRBD1 matching over 10 bases. The junction had 19 bases not matched to a gene; V was cut back by 11 bases and J by 10 bases. The CDR3 consists of 15 residues. Germline V lookup: CDR1 SNHLY, CDR2 FYNNEI. The CDR3 sequence: CADERRDRGAGAAFF. Written as DNA, the CDR3 is TGTGCCGATGAAAGGCGGGACAGGGGCGCCGGGGCAGCTTTCTTT.

This clonotype was counted at least ten times. V is TRBV15 and J is TRBJ2-7; tentatively, D is TRBD2 (5 bases). There are 16 residues in the CDR3. CDR1 LNHNV and CDR2 YYDKDF come from the germline V gene (reference sequence). With 3 bases removed from V and 0 bases from J, the gap between germline ends came to 15 bases. DNA of the CDR3: TGTGCCACCAGCAGGGAAGGGCTAGGGAGCTCCTACGAGCAGTACTTC. As protein: CATSREGLGSSYEQYF.

The sample holds many counts of this clonotype. The rearrangement uses TRBV6-1 and TRBJ2-7, with D possibly TRBD2 on 8 matching bases. Per the germline V gene, CDR1 is MNHNS and CDR2 is SASEGT. The CDR3 loop spans 14 amino acids. Deletions cut 6 bases from V and 2 bases from J, with 14 bases between. The CDR3 sequence: CASSPGGTAYEQYF. For the CDR3, the DNA is TGTGCCAGCAGCCCGGGGGGGACAGCCTACGAGCAGTACTTC.

This clonotype was recorded at least ten times. The chain is built from TRBV9 and TRBJ2-3; D unresolved. V was pared by 3 bases and J by 2 bases, with 10 bases between. This CDR3 contains 14 residues. CDR1 is SGDLS and CDR2 is YYNGEE in the germline V gene. The CDR3: CASSAGPYTDTQYF. CDR3 sequence (DNA): TGTGCCAGCAGCGCCGGGCCCTACACAGATACGCAGTATTTT.

The J gene is TRBJ1-6, the V gene TRBV2, with TRBD1 identical over 7 bases. Germline CDR1 reads SNHLY; CDR2 reads FYNNEI. The CDR3 consists of 15 residues. With 9 bases clipped from V and 6 bases from J, the junction kept 11 bases outside the gene matches. DNA of the CDR3: TGTGCCAGTTACCAGACAGGGAGGAGTAATTCACCCCTCCACTTT. It encodes CASYQTGRSNSPLHF.

This clonotype showed up many times. The chain is built from TRBV28 and TRBJ2-7; perhaps D is TRBD1 or TRBD2 (5 bases each). Germline V CDR1 and CDR2: MDHEN, SYDVKM. Trimming took off 8 bases at V and 5 bases at J, with 16 bases between the two ends. The CDR3 sequence is 13 residues long. The CDR3 DNA reads as TGTGCCAGCCGGGACGAACCCTACGACGAGCAGTACTTC. Its translation is CASRDEPYDEQYF.